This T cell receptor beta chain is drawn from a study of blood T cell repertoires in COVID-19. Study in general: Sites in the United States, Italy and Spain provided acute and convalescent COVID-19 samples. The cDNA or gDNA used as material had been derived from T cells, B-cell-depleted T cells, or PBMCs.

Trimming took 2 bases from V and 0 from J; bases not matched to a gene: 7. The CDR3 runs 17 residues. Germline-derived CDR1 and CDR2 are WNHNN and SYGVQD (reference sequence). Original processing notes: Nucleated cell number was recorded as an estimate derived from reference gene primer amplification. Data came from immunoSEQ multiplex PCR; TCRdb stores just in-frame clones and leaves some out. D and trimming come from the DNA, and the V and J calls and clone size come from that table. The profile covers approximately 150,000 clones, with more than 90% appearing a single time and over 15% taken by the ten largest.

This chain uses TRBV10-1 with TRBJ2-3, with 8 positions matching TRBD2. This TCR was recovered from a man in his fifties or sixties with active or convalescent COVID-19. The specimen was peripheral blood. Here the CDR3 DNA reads TGCGCCAGCAGTGAGAACTGGCGGGAGGATAGCACAGATACGCAGTATTTT. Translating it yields CASSENWREDSTDTQYF.